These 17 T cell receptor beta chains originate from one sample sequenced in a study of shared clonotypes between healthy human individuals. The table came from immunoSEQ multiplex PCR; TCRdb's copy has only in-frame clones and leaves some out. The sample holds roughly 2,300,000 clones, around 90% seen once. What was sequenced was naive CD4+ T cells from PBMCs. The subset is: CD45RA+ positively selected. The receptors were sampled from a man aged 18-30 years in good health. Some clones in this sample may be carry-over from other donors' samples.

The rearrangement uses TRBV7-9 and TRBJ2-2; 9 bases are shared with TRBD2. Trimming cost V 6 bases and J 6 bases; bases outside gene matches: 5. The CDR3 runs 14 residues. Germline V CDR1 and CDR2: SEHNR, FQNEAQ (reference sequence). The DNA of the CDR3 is TGTGCCAGCAGACTAGCGGGTTTGGCCGGGGAGCTGTTTTTT. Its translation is CASRLAGLAGELFF.

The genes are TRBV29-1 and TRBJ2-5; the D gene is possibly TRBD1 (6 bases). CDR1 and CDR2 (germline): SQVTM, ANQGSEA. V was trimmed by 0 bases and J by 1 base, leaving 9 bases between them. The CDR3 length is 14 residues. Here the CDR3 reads CSVEDTGTQETQYF. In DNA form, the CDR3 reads TGCAGCGTTGAAGATACAGGGACCCAAGAGACCCAGTACTTC.

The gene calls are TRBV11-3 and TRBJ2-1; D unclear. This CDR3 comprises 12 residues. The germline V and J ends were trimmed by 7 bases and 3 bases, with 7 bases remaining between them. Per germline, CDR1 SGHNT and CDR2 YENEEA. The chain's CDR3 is CASIVDYNEQFF. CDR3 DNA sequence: TGTGCCAGCATAGTGGACTACAATGAGCAGTTCTTC.

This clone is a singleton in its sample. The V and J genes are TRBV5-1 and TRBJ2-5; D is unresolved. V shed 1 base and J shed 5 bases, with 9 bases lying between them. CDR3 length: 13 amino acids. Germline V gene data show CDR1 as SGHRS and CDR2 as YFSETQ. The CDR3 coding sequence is TGCGCCAGCAGCTTGCCGCCCCGTGAGACCCAGTACTTC. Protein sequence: CASSLPPRETQYF.

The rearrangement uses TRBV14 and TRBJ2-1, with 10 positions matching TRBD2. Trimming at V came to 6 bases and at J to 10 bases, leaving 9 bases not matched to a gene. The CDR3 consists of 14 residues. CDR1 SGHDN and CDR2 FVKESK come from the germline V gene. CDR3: CASRRAGGSHEQFF. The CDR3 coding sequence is TGTGCCAGCAGGAGAGCGGGAGGGTCACACGAGCAGTTCTTC.

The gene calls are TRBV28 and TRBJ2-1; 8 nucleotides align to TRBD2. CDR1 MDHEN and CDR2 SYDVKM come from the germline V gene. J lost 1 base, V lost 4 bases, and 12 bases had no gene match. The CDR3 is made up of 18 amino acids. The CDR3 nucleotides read TGTGCCAGCAGTTCCCCGTGGATAGCGGGACGTTCCTACAATGAGCAGTTCTTC. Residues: CASSSPWIAGRSYNEQFF. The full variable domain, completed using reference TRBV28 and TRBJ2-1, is DVKVTQSSRYLVKRTGEKVFLECVQDMDHENMFWYRQDPGLGLRLIYFSYDVKMKEKGDIPEGYSVSREKKERFSLILESASTNQTSMYLCASSSPWIAGRSYNEQFFGPGTRLTVL.

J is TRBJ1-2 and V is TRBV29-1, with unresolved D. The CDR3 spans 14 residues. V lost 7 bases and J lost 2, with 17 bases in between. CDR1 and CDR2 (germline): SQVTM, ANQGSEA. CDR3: CSATPSGTNYGYTF. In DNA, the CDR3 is TGCAGCGCGACCCCTTCGGGCACGAACTATGGCTACACCTTC.

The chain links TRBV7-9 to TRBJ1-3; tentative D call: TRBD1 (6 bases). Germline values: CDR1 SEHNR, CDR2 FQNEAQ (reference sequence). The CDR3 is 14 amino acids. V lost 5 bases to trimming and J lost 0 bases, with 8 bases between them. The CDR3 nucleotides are TGTGCCAGCAGCACAGGGACCTCTGGAAACACCATATATTTT. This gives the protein CASSTGTSGNTIYF. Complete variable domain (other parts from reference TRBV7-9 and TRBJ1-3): DTGVSQNPRHKITKRGQNVTFRCDPISEHNRLYWYRQTLGQGPEFLTYFQNEAQLEKSRLLSDRFSAERPKGSFSTLEIQRTEQGDSAMYLCASSTGTSGNTIYFGEGSWLTVV.

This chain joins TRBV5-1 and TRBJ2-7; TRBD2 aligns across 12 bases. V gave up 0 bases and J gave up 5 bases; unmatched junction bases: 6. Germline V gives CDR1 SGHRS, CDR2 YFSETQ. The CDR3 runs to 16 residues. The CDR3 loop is CASSLGGLAGPDEQYF. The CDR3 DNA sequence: TGCGCCAGCAGCTTGGGCGGACTAGCGGGACCAGACGAGCAGTACTTC.

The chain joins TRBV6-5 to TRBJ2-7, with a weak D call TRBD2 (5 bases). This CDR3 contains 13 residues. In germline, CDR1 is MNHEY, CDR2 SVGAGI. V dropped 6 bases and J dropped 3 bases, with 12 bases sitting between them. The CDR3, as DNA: TGTGCCAGCAGAGAGCGGACTGGCTACGAGCAGTACTTC. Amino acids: CASRERTGYEQYF.

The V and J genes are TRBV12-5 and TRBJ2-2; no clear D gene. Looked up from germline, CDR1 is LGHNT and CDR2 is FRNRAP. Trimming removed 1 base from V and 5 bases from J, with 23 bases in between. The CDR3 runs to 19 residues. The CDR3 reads CASGLALNPKGQYTGELFF. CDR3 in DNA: TGTGCTAGTGGTTTGGCCCTAAACCCCAAAGGGCAATATACCGGGGAGCTGTTTTTT.

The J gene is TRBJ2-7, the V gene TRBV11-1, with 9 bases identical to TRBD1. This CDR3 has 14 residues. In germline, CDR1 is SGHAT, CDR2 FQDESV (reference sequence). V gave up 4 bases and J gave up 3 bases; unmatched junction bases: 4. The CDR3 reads CASSYRDRVYEQYF. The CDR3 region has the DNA TGTGCCAGCAGCTACCGGGACAGGGTCTACGAGCAGTACTTC. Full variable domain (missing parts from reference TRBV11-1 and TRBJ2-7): EAEVAQSPRYKITEKSQAVAFWCDPISGHATLYWYRQILGQGPELLVQFQDESVVDDSQLPKDRFSAERLKGVDSTLKIQPAELGDSAMYLCASSYRDRVYEQYFGPGTRLTVT.

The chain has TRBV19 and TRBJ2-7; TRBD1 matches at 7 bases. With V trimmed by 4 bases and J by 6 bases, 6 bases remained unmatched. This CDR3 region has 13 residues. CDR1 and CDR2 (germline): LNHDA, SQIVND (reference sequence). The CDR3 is CASSTRQGSEQYF. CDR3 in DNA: TGTGCCAGTAGTACCCGACAGGGCAGCGAGCAGTACTTC.

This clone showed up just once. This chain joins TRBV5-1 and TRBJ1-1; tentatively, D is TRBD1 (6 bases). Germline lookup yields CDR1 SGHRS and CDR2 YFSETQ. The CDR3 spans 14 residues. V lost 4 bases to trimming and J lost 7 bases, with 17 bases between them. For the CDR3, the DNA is TGCGCCAGCAGCGCGGAGCAGGGGTATGTTGAAGCTTTCTTT. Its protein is CASSAEQGYVEAFF.

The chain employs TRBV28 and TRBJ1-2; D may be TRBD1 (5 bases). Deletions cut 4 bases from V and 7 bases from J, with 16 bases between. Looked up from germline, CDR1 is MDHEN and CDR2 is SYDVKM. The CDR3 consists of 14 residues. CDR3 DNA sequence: TGTGCCAGCAGTTGGGGGGAGTATCCCGGTGGCTACACCTTC. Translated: CASSWGEYPGGYTF.

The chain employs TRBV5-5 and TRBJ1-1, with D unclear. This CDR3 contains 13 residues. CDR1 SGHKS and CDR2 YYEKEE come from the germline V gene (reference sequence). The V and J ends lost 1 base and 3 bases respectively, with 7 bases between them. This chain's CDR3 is CASSLYRDTEAFF. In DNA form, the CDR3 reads TGTGCCAGCAGCTTGTACCGAGACACTGAAGCTTTCTTT.

DNA for the CDR3: TGTGCCAGCTCATCCTCTCGACTAGCGGGAGAGACCCAGTACTTC. This translates into CASSSSRLAGETQYF. V and J are TRBV18 and TRBJ2-5; 10 bases agree with TRBD2. This CDR3 comprises 15 residues. V trimming: 5 bases; J trimming: 4 bases; junction bases outside the gene matches: 7. CDR1 is KGHSH, CDR2 LQKENI, per germline.